This T cell receptor beta chain emerged from a study of early T cells in non-severe SARS-CoV-2 infection. Study-level background: From unsorted whole blood, bulk RNA was sequenced, and the chains remained unpaired. General study findings and limits: A preference for anti-spike CD8 responses marked VDJdb matching, which missed private and CD4 specificities.

Germline V gene sequence: CDR1 MNHNY, CDR2 SVGAGI (reference sequence). After removal of 2 bases from V and 0 bases from J, the junction contained 5 bases not matched to a gene. This CDR3 comprises 18 residues. A note on this clonotype: No antigen is known for it.

TCRdb analysed the 5' RACE reads with MiXCR anew, one entry per CDR3 protein. The data contain 70,000 to 95,000 distinct CDR3 sequences, more than 7.5% of them seen just once; the ten biggest clones take up 4.8%. The receptor was derived from an adult who was a healthcare worker with PCR-confirmed SARS-CoV-2 infection or an uninfected control (not recorded which). The sample taken for sequencing was whole blood. The V call is TRBV6-6, the J call TRBJ2-3, with TRBD2 matching 13 bases. Here the CDR3 DNA reads TGTGCCAGCAGTTACCCCGAACTAGCGGGAGGGAGCACAGATACGCAGTATTTT. This encodes CASSYPELAGGSTDTQYF.